This T cell receptor (beta chain) was found in a study of T-cell reconstitution after alpha-beta-depleted transplantation in children. The germline V gene has CDR1 WSHSY and CDR2 SAAADI. V gave up 2 bases and J gave up 0 bases, with 6 bases separating them. The CDR3 is 14 amino acids. The authors prepared the TCRbeta library with unique molecular identifiers. MiXCR, applied by TCRdb to the PCR reads, yields one record per CDR3 protein. This sample has more than 150,000 distinct CDR3 sequences; roughly 15% occur once, and the top ten carry roughly an eighth. This clonotype was seen repeatedly, ten times or more.

Sequences were derived from PBMCs from the stem cell graft donor, sampled from the stem cell graft. V is TRBV10-2 and J is TRBJ2-3; D unclear. This TCR was recovered from a human donor who donated a stem cell graft to a child with acute lymphoblastic leukemia. The CDR3 DNA is TGCGCCAGCAGTGAGGACCTAAGCACAGATACGCAGTATTTT. It specifies CASSEDLSTDTQYF.